The clone carrying this T cell receptor (beta chain) was counted at least ten times. The researchers produced TCR beta cDNA from around 0.5 ug total RNA with a constant-region primer. Sequencing libraries for TCR beta derived from three nested multiplex PCR rounds that used slightly modified ARM-PCR. It was with TRBV1-TRBV30 forward primers and a C-beta reverse primer that the first two PCR rounds were run, at about 9 cycles each. MiXCR, run by TCRdb on the multiplex PCR reads, gives a single entry per CDR3 protein. Counted here are around 120,000 distinct CDR3 sequences, about 68% occurring once; the ten biggest clones make up approximately 9.7%. Between about 17 and 34 mg of unsorted bulk tissue served as the source from which RNA and DNA were co-extracted. This specimen comes from a study of tumor-infiltrating lymphocytes in primary liver carcinoma. V lost 8 bases and J lost 3, with 24 bases in between. Germline V gene data show CDR1 as MGHRA and CDR2 as YSYEKL. The CDR3 spans 17 residues.

The sample consisted of liver tumor tissue from sampling region 1. Subset specified: tumor region T1, superior pole. This chain joins TRBV4-1 and TRBJ2-3; D possibly corresponds to TRBD1 (6 bases). The clonotype originates from a woman between 55 and 75 years old with primary liver carcinoma and hepatitis B virus infection. In nucleotides, the CDR3 is TGCGCCAGCCAAGGTGGGGGAGACACAGGGTTTACAGATACGCAGTATTTT. It encodes CASQGGGDTGFTDTQYF.